The next 18 T cell receptor beta chains were all read from a single sample in a study of identical twins. In TCRdb, the 5' RACE reads were re-called with MiXCR into one record per CDR3 protein. In the table there are approximately 700,000 distinct CDR3 sequences, approximately 6.1% of which are singletons. What was sequenced was naive T cells sorted from blood. The origin of the receptors is a man aged 18 to 29 in good health.

This clonotype has a count of ten or more. This sequence joins TRBV12-3 or TRBV12-4 and TRBJ1-3; no clear D gene. The CDR3 contains 15 residues. V was cut by 1 base and J by 0 bases, with 7 bases left in between. CDR3 bases: TGTGCCAGCAGTTTAGGGGTAAACTCTGGAAACACCATATATTTT. Translation: CASSLGVNSGNTIYF.

This clonotype was detected only a few times. The chain employs TRBV4-2 and TRBJ1-2, with D perhaps matching TRBD1 (5 bases). The germline V and J ends were trimmed by 2 bases and 7 bases, with 14 bases remaining between them. The CDR3 extends over 14 amino acids. Germline values: CDR1 LGHNA, CDR2 YNFKEQ. DNA for the CDR3: TGTGCCAGCAGCCAAACTCAGGGCGCGGGTGGCTACACCTTC. This encodes CASSQTQGAGGYTF.

This chain joins TRBV6-1 and TRBJ1-1; TRBD1 agrees at 8 bases. The V and J ends lost 6 bases and 7 bases, in that order; junction bases with no gene match: 7. Germline loops: CDR1 MNHNS, CDR2 SASEGT. The CDR3 is 13 amino acids. In DNA, the CDR3 is TGTGCCAGCAGCACGGACAGGGACGATGAAGCTTTCTTT. Its protein product is CASSTDRDDEAFF.

There are many counts of this clonotype. This chain links TRBV12-3 or TRBV12-4 with TRBJ2-1, with 8 bases aligning to TRBD2. With V trimmed by 1 base and J by 9 bases, 5 bases remained unmatched. The CDR3 is made up of 14 amino acids. CDR3: CASSLDGRASEQFF. The CDR3 DNA reads as TGTGCCAGCAGTTTAGACGGGAGGGCCTCTGAGCAGTTCTTC.

In its sample, this clonotype was seen many times. The CDR3 is CASGSGPGQPQHF. The DNA for the CDR3 is TGTGCCAGCGGAAGTGGTCCAGGTCAGCCCCAGCATTTT. V is TRBV12-3 or TRBV12-4 and J is TRBJ1-5; D is uncertain. Between the trimmed V and J ends, which lost 8 bases and 6 bases, there was a span of 14 bases. The CDR3 length is 13 residues.

The CDR3 region has the DNA TGTGCCACCAGTGATTCCTTAGCGGGAACTAGCACAGATACGCAGTATTTT. Translated: CATSDSLAGTSTDTQYF. This chain joins TRBV24-1 and TRBJ2-3; 8 bases line up with TRBD2. Germline-derived CDR1 and CDR2 are KGHDR and SFDVKD. The CDR3 spans 17 residues. The V and J ends lost 2 bases and 0 bases, in that order; junction bases with no gene match: 6.

There are a few counts of this clonotype. The V and J genes are TRBV11-3 and TRBJ2-3; D is possibly TRBD2 (6 bases). Germline V lookup: CDR1 SGHNT, CDR2 YENEEA. The CDR3 runs 16 residues. V was pared by 4 bases and J by 4 bases, with 18 bases between. Here the CDR3 reads CASSSRKGAGPDTQYF. CDR3 DNA sequence: TGTGCCAGCAGCTCCAGGAAGGGTGCGGGGCCAGATACGCAGTATTTT.

This clonotype occurred many times. This chain uses TRBV5-1 with TRBJ2-1; 9 bases agree with TRBD1. The V gene end was trimmed by 4 bases and the J gene end by 6 bases; junction bases not matched to a gene: 2. Germline-derived CDR1 and CDR2 are SGHRS and YFSETQ. This CDR3 contains 13 residues. The CDR3 loop is CASSPGQGNEQFF. The CDR3 coding sequence is TGCGCCAGCAGCCCGGGACAGGGCAATGAGCAGTTCTTC.

In its sample, this clonotype was seen many times. The CDR3 nucleotides read TGTGCCTCGTCCGGGGGTGGAGGAATGGAGACCCAGTACTTC. Translated: CASSGGGGMETQYF. The chain has TRBV7-9 and TRBJ2-5; maybe TRBD2 (6 bases). The CDR3 covers 14 residues. The germline gives CDR1 SEHNR, CDR2 FQNEAQ (reference sequence). V shed 11 bases and J shed 5 bases, with 21 bases lying between them.

DNA for the CDR3: TGCGCCAGCAGCTTGGCCACAGGGATGGGCACTGAAGCTTTCTTT. It codes for CASSLATGMGTEAFF. The gene calls are TRBV5-1 and TRBJ1-1, with D possibly TRBD1 on 6 matching bases. V gave up 0 bases and J gave up 4 bases, with 13 bases separating them. Germline CDR1 reads SGHRS; CDR2 reads YFSETQ. This CDR3 has 15 residues.

The table lists this clonotype with many counts. The chain carries TRBV5-6 and TRBJ2-3, with D maybe TRBD2 (6 bases). V lost 4 bases and J lost 1, with 16 bases in between. Germline-derived CDR1 and CDR2 are SGHDT and YYEEEE. CDR3 length: 16 amino acids. Here the CDR3 reads CASSGTREFGTDTQYF. CDR3 sequence (DNA): TGTGCCAGCAGCGGAACGCGGGAATTCGGCACAGATACGCAGTATTTT.

This clonotype appeared a few times. The chain joins TRBV12-3 or TRBV12-4 to TRBJ2-2; D perhaps matches TRBD2 (5 bases). The V and J ends lost 4 bases and 1 base respectively, with 16 bases between them. This CDR3 region has 17 residues. The chain's CDR3 is CASSSSRAGLNTGELFF. CDR3 sequence (DNA): TGTGCCAGCAGTTCCTCGAGGGCAGGTTTGAACACCGGGGAGCTGTTTTTT.

This clonotype was seen only a few times. The rearrangement links TRBV27 to TRBJ2-7, with TRBD2 as a possible D gene (6 bases). Germline V gives CDR1 MNHEY, CDR2 SMNVEV (reference sequence). Trimming shortened V by 2 bases and J by 3 bases, and 14 bases separated the two germline ends. The CDR3 has 15 residues. CDR3 nucleotide sequence: TGTGCCAGCAGTTTAGGTCCGACTAGTGACTACGAGCAGTACTTC. Translation gives CASSLGPTSDYEQYF.

In this sample, this clonotype turned up many times. The chain recombines TRBV29-1 with TRBJ2-1; possible D gene TRBD2, 5 bases. V was cut by 7 bases and J by 6 bases, with 13 bases left in between. This CDR3 has 12 amino acids. The germline V gene encodes CDR1 SQVTM and CDR2 ANQGSEA. In DNA, the CDR3 is TGCAGCGGCCGACCCCTAGCCAATGAGCAGTTCTTC. Its protein product is CSGRPLANEQFF.

This clonotype occurred many times. This chain connects TRBV9 to TRBJ1-5; 9 bases match TRBD1. The V gene's germline CDR1 is SGDLS and CDR2 YYNGEE. The trim removed 4 bases at V and 5 bases at J, leaving 4 bases unmatched. This CDR3 comprises 14 residues. Here the CDR3 DNA reads TGTGCCAGCAGCCAAACAGGGGGCGATCAGCCCCAGCATTTT. This codes for CASSQTGGDQPQHF.

This clonotype was counted at least ten times. The V and J genes are TRBV14 and TRBJ2-5; no clear D gene. CDR1 and CDR2 from the germline V gene are SGHDN and FVKESK. The V gene lost 4 bases and the J gene lost 4 bases, with 16 bases spanning the gap. The length of the CDR3 is 15 residues. As DNA, the CDR3 is TGTGCCAGCAGCCCTAACGGACGCTCCCGAGAGACCCAGTACTTC. Translated: CASSPNGRSRETQYF.

This clonotype was seen repeatedly, ten times or more. The chain carries TRBV6-4 and TRBJ2-3; 10 nucleotides agree with TRBD2. CDR3 length: 15 residues. From germline, CDR1 is MRHNA and CDR2 SNTAGT. V lost 4 bases and J lost 4; bases outside the gene matches: 5. In DNA, the CDR3 is TGTGCCAGCAGTGCCTTAGCGGGAGGAGCAGATACGCAGTATTTT. Its protein product is CASSALAGGADTQYF.

This clonotype has a handful of counts. The rearrangement joins TRBV27 to TRBJ2-7; D gene unclear. Germline V gives CDR1 MNHEY, CDR2 SMNVEV (reference sequence). The V end lost 6 bases, the J end lost 2 bases, and 17 bases lay between the germline ends. The CDR3 is made up of 15 amino acids. CDR3: CASSPSTASTYEQYV. The CDR3 nucleotides read TGTGCCAGCAGCCCATCTACAGCGTCGACCTACGAGCAGTACGTC.